This entry lists 24 T cell receptor beta chains sequenced from one sample in a study of regulatory T cells in long-lasting Graves disease. The time point denotes: newly diagnosed GD, antithyroid drugs for less than 3 months. TCR sequences were obtained from RNA taken from PBMCs. CDR3 regions were amplified by Arm-PCR using iRepertoire HTBI primers to build TCR beta libraries. MiXCR, run by TCRdb on the multiplex PCR reads, gives a single entry per CDR3 protein. The sample includes around 250,000 distinct CDR3 sequences, under 20% of them seen just once. These sequences were also reported in another study, on T cells in Graves' hyperthyroidism and ophthalmopathy.

Material: peripheral blood mononuclear cells (PBMCs), obtained at new diagnosis, from a patient treated with antithyroid drugs. These receptors came from a woman in her 30s with Graves disease.

Note on this clonotype: A much larger clone lies a single base off, so this may be a read error. This likely comes from a read error, as the CDR3 has no conserved phenylalanine or tryptophan at its end. V gene TRBV29-1 combines with J gene TRBJ2-4; 7 bases align to TRBD2. This CDR3 is 14 amino acids long. Germline V gives CDR1 SQVTM, CDR2 ANQGSEA. J was trimmed by 8 bases and V by 0 bases; bases with no gene match: 7. In DNA, the CDR3 is TGCAGCGTTGAAGATAGTGGGGGGGGAGACATTCAGTACCTC. This encodes CSVEDSGGGDIQYL.

The J gene is TRBJ2-7, the V gene TRBV5-1, with D perhaps matching TRBD2 (5 bases). V lost 1 base, J lost 6 bases, and 8 bases lay in between. CDR1 and CDR2 from the germline V gene are SGHRS and YFSETQ. The CDR3 length is 12 residues. CDR3 DNA: TGCGCCAGCAGCTTGACCGCGGGCGAGCAGTACTTC. Amino acids: CASSLTAGEQYF.

The chain joins TRBV27 to TRBJ2-1; 9 bases fit TRBD2. Germline CDR1 reads MNHEY; CDR2 reads SMNVEV (reference sequence). J was trimmed by 5 bases and V by 3 bases; bases with no gene match: 8. The CDR3 spans 16 residues. In nucleotides, the CDR3 is TGTGCCAGCAGTTTCAGGCTAGCGGGGCTACACAATGAGCAGTTCTTC. Residues: CASSFRLAGLHNEQFF.

This clonotype came up a few times. This chain uses TRBV2 with TRBJ1-6; no reliable D call. Germline V gene data show CDR1 as SNHLY and CDR2 as FYNNEI. CDR3 length equals 16 residues. V was trimmed by 4 bases and J by 0 bases, leaving 10 bases between them. The CDR3 is CASSVGRSSYNSPLHF. The CDR3 nucleotides read TGTGCCAGCAGTGTGGGTAGGAGCTCCTATAATTCACCCCTCCACTTT.

This clonotype appeared once. A far larger clone is off by one base, so a read error is likely. The V call is TRBV11-1, the J call TRBJ2-7; TRBD2 aligns across 10 bases. The germline gives CDR1 SGHAT, CDR2 FQDESV (reference sequence). This CDR3 contains 16 residues. The ends lost 6 bases at V and 2 bases at J; junction bases unmatched: 10. Here the CDR3 reads CASSPVAGGSPYEQYF. CDR3 in DNA: TGTGCCAGCAGTCCCGTAGCGGGGGGATCACCCTACGAGCAGTACTTC.

The table lists this clonotype with many counts. The V call is TRBV20-1, the J call TRBJ1-1; TRBD1 is a possible D gene (6 bases). Deletions cut 5 bases from V and 1 base from J, with 11 bases between. Looked up from germline, CDR1 is DFQATT and CDR2 is SNEGSKA (reference sequence). The CDR3 is 13 residues long. CDR3 DNA: TGCAGTGCTCCAGGGGATGGGAACACTGAAGCTTTCTTT. This sequence encodes CSAPGDGNTEAFF.

This clonotype was observed many times. This chain links TRBV6-5 with TRBJ1-2; 7 nucleotides agree with TRBD1. Germline V lookup: CDR1 MNHEY, CDR2 SVGAGI. The CDR3 has 15 residues. Unmatched junction bases numbered 11, after V lost 2 bases and J lost 8 bases. The DNA of the CDR3 is TGTGCCAGCAGTTACCAGGGACAGCGGTCTGGAGGCTACACCTTC. Amino acid sequence: CASSYQGQRSGGYTF.

This rearrangement joins TRBV28 to TRBJ2-5; D remains unclear. Germline CDR1 MDHEN, CDR2 SYDVKM. V was pared by 3 bases and J by 5 bases, with 7 bases between. This CDR3 has 12 residues. CDR3 protein: CASSFVRETQYF. In DNA form, the CDR3 reads TGTGCCAGCAGTTTCGTCCGGGAGACCCAGTACTTC. The full variable domain, rest sourced from reference TRBV28 and TRBJ2-5, is DVKVTQSSRYLVKRTGEKVFLECVQDMDHENMFWYRQDPGLGLRLIYFSYDVKMKEKGDIPEGYSVSREKKERFSLILESASTNQTSMYLCASSFVRETQYFGPGTRLLVL.

The V and J genes are TRBV18 and TRBJ2-3; D call uncertain. Germline V gene data show CDR1 as KGHSH and CDR2 as LQKENI. CDR3 size: 17 residues. V lost 2 bases and J lost 2, with 17 bases in between. This chain's CDR3 is CASSPIYQFKDTDTQYF. In nucleotides, the CDR3 is TGTGCCAGCTCACCAATCTATCAGTTTAAAGACACAGATACGCAGTATTTT.

This clonotype was recorded at least ten times. The V gene is TRBV20-1, the J gene TRBJ1-5, with a tentative D call TRBD1 (6 bases). The CDR3 runs to 15 residues. Germline CDR1 and CDR2: DFQATT and SNEGSKA (reference sequence). The germline V and J ends were trimmed by 0 bases and 2 bases, with 11 bases remaining between them. The CDR3 DNA follows: TGCAGTGCTAGAGAGGGGGGCGGAGGCAATCAGCCCCAGCATTTT. Protein sequence: CSAREGGGGNQPQHF.

The chain recombines TRBV19 with TRBJ1-1, with D uncertain. The CDR3 has 15 amino acids. Germline CDR1 reads LNHDA; CDR2 reads SQIVND (reference sequence). V lost 5 bases and J lost 1, with 14 bases in between. DNA of the CDR3: TGTGCCAGTAGTTCGACATCTTCTCGGAACACTGAAGCTTTCTTT. Translated: CASSSTSSRNTEAFF.

The chain joins TRBV5-1 to TRBJ2-5; unclear D gene. The ends were cut back, 0 bases at V and 3 bases at J, with 12 bases in the middle. Germline lookup yields CDR1 SGHRS and CDR2 YFSETQ. CDR3 length equals 15 residues. DNA of the CDR3: TGCGCCAGCAGCTTGGTCCCGACTCAGAAAGAGACCCAGTACTTC. As protein: CASSLVPTQKETQYF.

About this clonotype itself: Possible read error: a much larger clone is one base away. The J gene is TRBJ2-2, the V gene TRBV7-2, with D perhaps TRBD2 (5 bases). The germline V gene encodes CDR1 SGHTA and CDR2 FQGNSA. V was cut by 1 base and J by 6 bases, with 15 bases left in between. The CDR3 covers 16 residues. The CDR3 protein is CASSLGRGIRAGELFF. The CDR3 region has the DNA TGTGCCAGCAGCTTAGGACGAGGGATTCGGGCCGGGGAGCTGTTTTTT. Full variable domain (outside the CDR3, taken from reference TRBV7-2 and TRBJ2-2): GAGVSQSPSNKVTEKGKDVELRCDPISGHTALYWYRQSLGQGLEFLIYFQGNSAPDKSGLPSDRFSAERTGGSVSTLTIQRTQQEDSAVYLCASSLGRGIRAGELFFGEGSRLTVL.

Ten or more counts support this clonotype. For the CDR3, the DNA is TGTGCCAGCAGCTTTTGGGGGAACCATGGCTACACCTTC. Protein sequence: CASSFWGNHGYTF. The chain couples TRBV5-4 to TRBJ1-2, with D perhaps matching TRBD1 (5 bases). V shed 2 bases and J shed 6 bases, with 11 bases lying between them. Germline CDR1 reads SGHNT; CDR2 reads YYREEE (reference sequence). This CDR3 contains 13 residues.

This clonotype has a handful of counts. The genes are TRBV3-1 and TRBJ1-1, with D perhaps TRBD1 (5 bases). The CDR3 is made up of 15 amino acids. Germline CDR1 reads LGHDT; CDR2 reads YNNKEL (reference sequence). Trimming left V 4 bases short and J 4 bases short, with 16 bases between. As DNA, the CDR3 is TGTGCCAGCAGCCCCCCGGCGGGGCGGCGCACTGAAGCTTTCTTT. Translated: CASSPPAGRRTEAFF.

Turning to this clonotype: A much larger clone sits a single nucleotide away, making a read error possible. The rearrangement links TRBV20-1 to TRBJ2-3; 8 nucleotides match TRBD1. The V gene end was trimmed by 6 bases and the J gene end by 4 bases; junction bases not matched to a gene: 12. The CDR3 has 15 residues. Germline lookup yields CDR1 DFQATT and CDR2 SNEGSKA (reference sequence). The CDR3: CSANIGQGRADTQYF. CDR3 in DNA: TGCAGTGCGAATATAGGACAGGGAAGAGCAGATACGCAGTATTTT.

Remarks on this clonotype: This could be a read error, since a much larger clone is one nucleotide away. The rearrangement uses TRBV7-9 and TRBJ2-1; the match to TRBD2 covers 14 bases. CDR1 and CDR2 from the germline V gene are SEHNR and FQNEAQ (reference sequence). There are 15 residues in the CDR3. The CDR3 region is CASSSTSGGAGEQLF. The CDR3 DNA sequence: TGTGCCAGCAGCTCGACTAGCGGGGGGGCCGGTGAGCAGCTCTTC.

At least ten counts were recorded for this clonotype. The rearrangement uses TRBV5-6 and TRBJ1-4; D might be TRBD1 (5 bases). The CDR3 is 12 amino acids. V lost 3 bases to trimming and J lost 8 bases, with 8 bases between them. Germline values: CDR1 SGHDT, CDR2 YYEEEE. This chain's CDR3 is CASSWRGEKLFF. The CDR3 region has the DNA TGTGCCAGCAGCTGGAGGGGCGAAAAACTGTTTTTT.

This clonotype was seen ten or more times. The rearrangement joins TRBV3-1 to TRBJ2-1; D gene unclear. The CDR3 length is 15 residues. Per the germline V gene, CDR1 is LGHDT and CDR2 is YNNKEL (reference sequence). V was shortened by 0 bases and J by 8 bases, with 14 bases between the two germline ends. CDR3 bases: TGTGCCAGCAGCCAAGAAGTGGCTAGTTCATATGAGCAGTTCTTC. Translated, it gives CASSQEVASSYEQFF.

The rearrangement joins TRBV14 to TRBJ1-5; 8 nucleotides match TRBD1. V was clipped by 2 bases and J by 7 bases; unmatched bases: 10. The CDR3 extends over 16 amino acids. Germline lookup yields CDR1 SGHDN and CDR2 FVKESK. CDR3 sequence reads: CASSQPKDRGRQPQHF. The CDR3 DNA is TGTGCCAGCAGCCAACCCAAAGACAGGGGAAGACAGCCCCAGCATTTT.

The chain joins TRBV2 to TRBJ1-1, with TRBD1 as a possible D gene (6 bases). Trimming removed 6 bases from V and 1 base from J, with 12 bases in between. In germline, CDR1 is SNHLY, CDR2 FYNNEI. This CDR3 comprises 14 residues. The CDR3 loop is CASRPRGRNTEAFF. Here the CDR3 DNA reads TGTGCCAGCAGACCCCGGGGGCGGAACACTGAAGCTTTCTTT.

Concerning this clonotype: A much larger clone sits a single nucleotide away, making a read error possible. The V call is TRBV15, the J call TRBJ1-1, with D perhaps TRBD1 (5 bases). V lost 2 bases, J lost 10 bases, and 11 bases lay in between. Germline-derived CDR1 and CDR2 are LNHNV and YYDKDF (reference sequence). This CDR3 contains 12 residues. CDR3 sequence: CATSRLGVGAFF. The CDR3 region has the DNA TGTGCCACCAGCAGACTAGGGGTTGGAGCTTTCTTT.

In its sample, this clonotype was seen many times. This chain's CDR3 is CASSLAGFNTEAFF. DNA for the CDR3: TGTGCCAGCAGCTTAGCTGGCTTTAACACTGAAGCTTTCTTT. This chain links TRBV11-2 with TRBJ1-1; D ambiguous. Trimming cost V 1 base and J 2 bases, with 8 bases left between them. CDR3 length: 14 amino acids. The germline gives CDR1 SGHAT, CDR2 FQNNGV.

This clonotype was seen ten or more times. The J gene is TRBJ1-1, the V gene TRBV5-6; D is possibly TRBD1 (5 bases). Trimming removed 0 bases at V and 5 bases at J, with 11 bases between. Germline lookup yields CDR1 SGHDT and CDR2 YYEEEE. The CDR3 runs 14 residues. In DNA form, the CDR3 reads TGTGCCAGCAGCTTGGACAGGAGATGGACTGAAGCTTTCTTT. It encodes CASSLDRRWTEAFF. Using reference TRBV5-6 and TRBJ1-1 for the parts outside the CDR3, the full variable domain is DAGVTQSPTHLIKTRGQQVTLRCSPKSGHDTVSWYQQALGQGPQFIFQYYEEEERQRGNFPDRFSGHQFPNYSSELNVNALLLGDSALYLCASSLDRRWTEAFFGQGTRLTVV.